The 9 T cell receptor beta chains below were found in one sample sequenced in a study of cytomegalovirus exposure and HLA in healthy donors. Primers: 60 Vbeta forward and 13 Jbeta reverse. The data were produced by immunoSEQ multiplex PCR, yet TCRdb's version contains in-frame clones alone and is incomplete. This sample carries about 98,000 clones, 77% of them seen once, and the ten largest clones take 8.5% to 10%. The sequencing sample was made of PBMCs. Receptor source: a male donor in good health and CMV-seropositive.

This clone has more than one count but fewer than ten. This CDR3 reads CASSSNSGGPQHF. The CDR3 coding sequence is TGTGCCAGCAGTTCGAACTCAGGGGGGCCCCAGCATTTT. The chain is built from TRBV6-4 and TRBJ1-5; 7 positions match TRBD1. Germline CDR1 reads MRHNA; CDR2 reads SNTAGT. CDR3 length: 13 amino acids. The V and J ends lost 5 bases and 9 bases, in that order; junction bases with no gene match: 7.

This clone was detected a few times. The chain has TRBV5-4 and TRBJ2-3, with 7 bases fitting TRBD2. The J segment lost 6 bases and the V segment lost 2 bases, leaving 15 bases of the junction unmatched. Per the germline V gene, CDR1 is SGHNT and CDR2 is YYREEE (reference sequence). The CDR3 length is 17 residues. This CDR3 reads CASSLSEAGALADTQYF. CDR3 bases: TGTGCCAGCAGCTTATCTGAGGCGGGAGCCCTAGCCGATACGCAGTATTTT.

The chain employs TRBV11-3 and TRBJ2-3, with 8 positions matching TRBD1. V lost 3 bases to trimming and J lost 6 bases; unmatched junction nucleotides: 2. CDR3 length equals 13 residues. Germline V CDR1 and CDR2: SGHNT, YENEEA. The CDR3 DNA reads as TGTGCCAGCAGCTTTGGACAGGGCGATACGCAGTATTTT. Translated, it gives CASSFGQGDTQYF.

This clone occurred once. The chain combines TRBV7-9 with TRBJ1-6; 7 bases agree with TRBD1. Trimming cost V 4 bases and J 9 bases; bases outside gene matches: 3. Germline V gives CDR1 SEHNR, CDR2 FQNEAQ (reference sequence). The CDR3 has 13 residues. This CDR3 is CASSWTGGSPLHF. The CDR3 nucleotides are TGTGCCAGCAGCTGGACAGGCGGTTCACCCCTCCACTTT.

The CDR3 spells CASSARLALYNEQFF. CDR3 DNA: TGTGCCAGCAGCGCCCGACTAGCACTCTACAATGAGCAGTTCTTC. The chain couples TRBV28 to TRBJ2-1; 7 bases are shared with TRBD2. CDR1 is MDHEN, CDR2 SYDVKM, per germline. With 6 bases clipped from V and 3 bases from J, the junction kept 8 bases outside the gene matches. This CDR3 is built from 15 residues.

The V call is TRBV2, the J call TRBJ1-2, with TRBD1 matching over 7 bases. V was clipped by 6 bases and J by 5 bases; unmatched bases: 0. CDR1 and CDR2 from the germline V gene are SNHLY and FYNNEI. The CDR3 totals 11 residues. The DNA for the CDR3 is TGTGCCAGCAGACAGGGGTATGGCTACACCTTC. Translation gives CASRQGYGYTF. Based on the CDR3 plus reference TRBV2 and TRBJ1-2, the full variable domain is EPEVTQTPSHQVTQMGQEVILRCVPISNHLYFYWYRQILGQKVEFLVSFYNNEISEKSEIFDDQFSVERPDGSNFTLKIRSTKLEDSAMYFCASRQGYGYTFGSGTRLTVV.

V is TRBV4-2 and J is TRBJ2-1; 7 bases map to TRBD2. With 0 bases clipped from V and 0 bases from J, the junction kept 8 bases outside the gene matches. Germline CDR1 and CDR2: LGHNA and YNFKEQ. The CDR3 spans 18 residues. The CDR3 here is CASSQEAVGGSSYNEQFF. The CDR3 DNA is TGTGCCAGCAGCCAAGAGGCTGTGGGAGGGAGCTCCTACAATGAGCAGTTCTTC.

The chain is built from TRBV18 and TRBJ1-4; the match to TRBD1 covers 7 bases. Losses at the gene ends were 1 base for V and 3 bases for J; bases not matched to a gene: 2. The CDR3 sequence is 15 residues long. Germline values: CDR1 KGHSH, CDR2 LQKENI. The CDR3 coding sequence is TGTGCCAGCTCACCACAGGGACAGCCTAATGAAAAACTGTTTTTT. Protein: CASSPQGQPNEKLFF.

The gene calls are TRBV7-9 and TRBJ2-7, with D perhaps TRBD1 (6 bases). V was pared by 10 bases and J by 3 bases, with 16 bases between. This CDR3 contains 13 residues. The germline CDR1 and CDR2 sequences are SEHNR and FQNEAQ (reference sequence). The CDR3 DNA reads as TGTGCCACTACAGGGACCGGGATCTACGAGCAGTACTTC. This gives the protein CATTGTGIYEQYF.